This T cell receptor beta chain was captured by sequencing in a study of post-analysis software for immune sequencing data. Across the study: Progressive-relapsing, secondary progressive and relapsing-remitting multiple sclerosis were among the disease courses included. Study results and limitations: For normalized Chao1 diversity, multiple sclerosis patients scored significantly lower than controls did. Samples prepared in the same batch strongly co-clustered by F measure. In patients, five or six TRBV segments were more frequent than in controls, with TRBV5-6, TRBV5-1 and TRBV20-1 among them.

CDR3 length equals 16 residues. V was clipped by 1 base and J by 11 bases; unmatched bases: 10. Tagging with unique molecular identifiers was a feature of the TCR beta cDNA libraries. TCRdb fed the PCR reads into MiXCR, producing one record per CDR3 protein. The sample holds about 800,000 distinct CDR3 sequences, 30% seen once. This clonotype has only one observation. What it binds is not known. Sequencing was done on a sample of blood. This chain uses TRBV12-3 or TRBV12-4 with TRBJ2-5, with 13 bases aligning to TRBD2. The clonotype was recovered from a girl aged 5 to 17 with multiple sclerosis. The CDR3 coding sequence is TGTGCCAGCAGTTTAGTCACTAGCGGGGGGGCAAGTGAGCAGTACTTC. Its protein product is CASSLVTSGGASEQYF.